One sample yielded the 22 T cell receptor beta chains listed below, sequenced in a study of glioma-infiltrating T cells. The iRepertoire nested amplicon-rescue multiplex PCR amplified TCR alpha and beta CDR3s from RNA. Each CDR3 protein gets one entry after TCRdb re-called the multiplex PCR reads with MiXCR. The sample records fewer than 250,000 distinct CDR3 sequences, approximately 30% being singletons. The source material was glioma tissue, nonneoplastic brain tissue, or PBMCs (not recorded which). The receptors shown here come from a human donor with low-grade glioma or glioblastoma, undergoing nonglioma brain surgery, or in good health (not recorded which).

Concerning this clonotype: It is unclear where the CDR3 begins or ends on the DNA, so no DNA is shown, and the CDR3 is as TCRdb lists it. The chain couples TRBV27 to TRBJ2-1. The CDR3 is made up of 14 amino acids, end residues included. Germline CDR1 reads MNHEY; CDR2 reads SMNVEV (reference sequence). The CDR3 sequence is CASSFYICSVEQFF.

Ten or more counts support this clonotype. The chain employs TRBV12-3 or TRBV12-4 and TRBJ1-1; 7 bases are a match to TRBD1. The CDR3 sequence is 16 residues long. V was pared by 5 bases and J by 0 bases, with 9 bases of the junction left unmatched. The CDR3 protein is CASSPDRERMNTEAFF. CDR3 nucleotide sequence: TGTGCCAGCAGTCCCGACAGGGAAAGGATGAACACTGAAGCTTTCTTT.

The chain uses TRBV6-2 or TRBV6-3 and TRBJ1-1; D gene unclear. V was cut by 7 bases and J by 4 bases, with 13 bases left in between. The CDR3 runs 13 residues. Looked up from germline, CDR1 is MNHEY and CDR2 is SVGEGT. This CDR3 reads CASIGTLSTEAFF. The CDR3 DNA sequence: TGTGCCAGCATTGGAACATTGAGCACTGAAGCTTTCTTT.

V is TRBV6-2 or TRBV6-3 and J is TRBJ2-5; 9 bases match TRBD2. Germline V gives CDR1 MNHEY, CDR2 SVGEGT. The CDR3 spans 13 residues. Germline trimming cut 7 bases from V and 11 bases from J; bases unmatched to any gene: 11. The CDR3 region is CASTLAGVREQYF. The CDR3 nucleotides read TGTGCCAGCACTTTAGCGGGAGTACGGGAGCAGTACTTC.

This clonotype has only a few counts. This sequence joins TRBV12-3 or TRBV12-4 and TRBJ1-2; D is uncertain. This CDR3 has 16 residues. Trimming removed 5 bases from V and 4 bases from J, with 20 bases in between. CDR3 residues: CASSLSLQVVAYGYTF. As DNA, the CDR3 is TGTGCCAGCAGTCTCTCCCTTCAGGTCGTTGCCTATGGCTACACCTTC.

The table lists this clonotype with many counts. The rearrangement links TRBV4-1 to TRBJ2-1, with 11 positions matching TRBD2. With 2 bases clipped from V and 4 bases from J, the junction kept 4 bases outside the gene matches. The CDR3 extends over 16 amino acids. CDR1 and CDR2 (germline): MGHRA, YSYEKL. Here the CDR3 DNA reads TGCGCCAGCAGCCAAACCGGGACTAGCGGATACAATGAGCAGTTCTTC. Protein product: CASSQTGTSGYNEQFF.

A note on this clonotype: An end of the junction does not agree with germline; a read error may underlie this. CDR3 protein: CAISQASGQLHGPQHF. DNA of the CDR3: TGCGCCATCAGCCAAGCTTCGGGACAGTTACATGGGCCCCAGCATTTT. The gene calls are TRBV4-1 and TRBJ1-5; 7 nucleotides match TRBD1. The CDR3 runs to 16 residues. CDR1 is MGHRA, CDR2 YSYEKL, per germline.

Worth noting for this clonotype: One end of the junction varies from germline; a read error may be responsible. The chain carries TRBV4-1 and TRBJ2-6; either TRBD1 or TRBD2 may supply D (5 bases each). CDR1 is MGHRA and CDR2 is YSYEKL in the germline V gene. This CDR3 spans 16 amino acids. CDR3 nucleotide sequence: TGCGCCAGCAGCCAAGATGAGGGCTCTGGGGCCGACGTCCTGACTTTC. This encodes CASSQDEGSGADVLTF.

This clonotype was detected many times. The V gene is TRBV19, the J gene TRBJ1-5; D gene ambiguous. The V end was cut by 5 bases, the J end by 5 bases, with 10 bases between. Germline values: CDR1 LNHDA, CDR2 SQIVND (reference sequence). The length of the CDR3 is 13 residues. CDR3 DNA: TGTGCCAGTAGTGTGGAGTGGTATCAGCCCCAGCATTTT. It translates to CASSVEWYQPQHF. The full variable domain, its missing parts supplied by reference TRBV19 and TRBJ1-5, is DGGITQSPKYLFRKEGQNVTLSCEQNLNHDAMYWYRQDPGQGLRLIYYSQIVNDFQKGDIAEGYSVSREKKESFPLTVTSAQKNPTAFYLCASSVEWYQPQHFGDGTRLSIL.

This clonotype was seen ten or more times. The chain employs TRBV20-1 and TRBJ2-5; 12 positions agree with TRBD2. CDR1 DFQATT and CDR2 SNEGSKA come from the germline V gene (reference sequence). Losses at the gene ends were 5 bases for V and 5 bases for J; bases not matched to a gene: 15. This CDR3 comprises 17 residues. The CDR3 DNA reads TGCAGTGCTCCACCGACCCCTGGACTAGCGGGATATGAGACCCAGTACTTC. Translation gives CSAPPTPGLAGYETQYF.

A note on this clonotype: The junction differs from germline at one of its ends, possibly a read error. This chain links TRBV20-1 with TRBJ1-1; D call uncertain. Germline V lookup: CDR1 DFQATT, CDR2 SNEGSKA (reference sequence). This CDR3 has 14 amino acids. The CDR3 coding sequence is TGTAGTGCTAGGGCCAAACACATAAACACTGAAGCTTTCTTT. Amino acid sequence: CSARAKHINTEAFF.

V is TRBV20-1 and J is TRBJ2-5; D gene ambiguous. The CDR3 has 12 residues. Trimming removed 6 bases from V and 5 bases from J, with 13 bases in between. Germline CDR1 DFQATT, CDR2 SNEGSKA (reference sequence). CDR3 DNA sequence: TGCAGTGCCAGCAGCTTATGGGAGACCCAGTACTTC. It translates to CSASSLWETQYF.

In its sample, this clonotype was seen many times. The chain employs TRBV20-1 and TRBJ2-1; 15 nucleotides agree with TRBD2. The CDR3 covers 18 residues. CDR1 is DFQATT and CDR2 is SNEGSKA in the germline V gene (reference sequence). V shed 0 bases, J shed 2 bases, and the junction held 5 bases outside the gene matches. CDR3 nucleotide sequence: TGCAGTGCTAGAGACGGGACTAGCGGGAGGATGACCTACAATGAGCAGTTCTTC. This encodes CSARDGTSGRMTYNEQFF.

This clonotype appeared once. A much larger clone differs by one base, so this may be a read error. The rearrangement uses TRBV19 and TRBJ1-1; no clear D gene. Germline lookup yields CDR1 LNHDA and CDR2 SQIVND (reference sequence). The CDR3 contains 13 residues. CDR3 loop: CASSMSALSEASF. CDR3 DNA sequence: TGTGCCAGTAGTATGTCCGCCCTCTCTGAAGCTTCCTTT.

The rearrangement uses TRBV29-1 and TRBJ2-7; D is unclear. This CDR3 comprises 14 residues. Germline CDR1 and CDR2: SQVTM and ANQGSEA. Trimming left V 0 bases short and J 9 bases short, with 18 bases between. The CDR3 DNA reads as TGCAGCGTTGAAGATCGCGACTCTTTCTCAGGGCAGTACTTC. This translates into CSVEDRDSFSGQYF.

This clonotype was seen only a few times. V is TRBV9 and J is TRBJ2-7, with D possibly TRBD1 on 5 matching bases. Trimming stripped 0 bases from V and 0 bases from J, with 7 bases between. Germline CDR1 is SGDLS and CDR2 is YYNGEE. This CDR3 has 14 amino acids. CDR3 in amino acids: CASSVGGNSYEQYF. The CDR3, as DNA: TGTGCCAGCAGCGTAGGGGGCAACTCCTACGAGCAGTACTTC.

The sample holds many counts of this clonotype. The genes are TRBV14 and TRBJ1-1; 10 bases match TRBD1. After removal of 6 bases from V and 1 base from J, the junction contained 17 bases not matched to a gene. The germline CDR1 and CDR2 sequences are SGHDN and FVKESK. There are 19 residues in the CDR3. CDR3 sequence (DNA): TGTGCCAGCAGGCGGGACAGGGGAGCCCCGCTTGCAAGGAACACTGAAGCTTTCTTT. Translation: CASRRDRGAPLARNTEAFF.

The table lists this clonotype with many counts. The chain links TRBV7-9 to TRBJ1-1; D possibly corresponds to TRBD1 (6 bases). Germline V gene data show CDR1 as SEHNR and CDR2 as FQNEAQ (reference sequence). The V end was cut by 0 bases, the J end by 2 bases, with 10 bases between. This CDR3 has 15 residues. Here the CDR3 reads CASSLASGANTEAFF. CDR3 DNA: TGTGCCAGCAGCTTAGCCTCGGGGGCAAACACTGAAGCTTTCTTT.

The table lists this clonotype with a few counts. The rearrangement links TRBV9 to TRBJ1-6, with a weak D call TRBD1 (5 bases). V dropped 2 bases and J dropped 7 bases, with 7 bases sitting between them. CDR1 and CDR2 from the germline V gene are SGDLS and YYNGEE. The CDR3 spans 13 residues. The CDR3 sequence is CASSVTENSPLHF. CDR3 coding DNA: TGTGCCAGCAGCGTGACAGAGAATTCACCCCTCCACTTT. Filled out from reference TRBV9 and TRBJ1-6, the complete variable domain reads DSGVTQTPKHLITATGQRVTLRCSPRSGDLSVYWYQQSLDQGLQFLIQYYNGEERAKGNILERFSAQQFPDLHSELNLSSLELGDSALYFCASSVTENSPLHFGNGTRLTVT.

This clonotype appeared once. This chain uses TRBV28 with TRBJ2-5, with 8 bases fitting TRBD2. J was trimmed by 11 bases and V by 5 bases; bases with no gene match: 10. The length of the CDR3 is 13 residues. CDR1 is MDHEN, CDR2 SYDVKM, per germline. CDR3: CASSSGRIDTQYF. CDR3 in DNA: TGTGCCAGCAGTAGCGGGAGAATCGACACTCAGTACTTC.

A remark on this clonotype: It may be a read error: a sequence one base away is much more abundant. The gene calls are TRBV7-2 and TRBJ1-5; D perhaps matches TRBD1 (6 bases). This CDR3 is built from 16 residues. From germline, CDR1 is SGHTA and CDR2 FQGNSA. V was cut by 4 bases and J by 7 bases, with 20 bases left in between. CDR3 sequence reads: CASSSDRRRPNQPQHF. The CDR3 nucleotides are TGTGCCAGCAGCTCCGACAGGCGGCGCCCCAACCAGCCCCAGCATTTT.

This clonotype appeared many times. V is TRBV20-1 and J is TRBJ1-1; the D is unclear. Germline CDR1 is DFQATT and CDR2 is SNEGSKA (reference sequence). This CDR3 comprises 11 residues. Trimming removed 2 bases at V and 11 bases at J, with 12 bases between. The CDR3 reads CSARFGVLAFF. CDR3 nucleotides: TGCAGTGCTAGATTTGGCGTCCTTGCTTTCTTT.